A selection of T cell receptor beta chains follows, all from one sample in a study of OX40 agonist ivuxolimab in advanced cancers. Only in-frame clones appear in the TCRdb table, and some are missing; sequencing was by immunoSEQ multiplex PCR. The sample comprises approximately 28,000 clones, over 60% of which are singletons, and approximately 15% rests with the top ten. The starting material was CD4+ or CD8+ T cells sorted from blood, obtained in a trial of the OX40 agonist ivuxolimab. The receptor source for this set is an adult with an advanced solid tumor such as melanoma, head and neck, liver or kidney cancer. Each CDR3 is given with its conserved first and last residue. D genes are given only for firm matches. Clone size appears in some rows only: once, few, many, or a class for an expanded clone.

cdr3_aa cdr3_nt j_call clone_size v_call d_call
CASSLKVGGSDTQYF TGTGCCAGCAGCTTAAAGGTCGGGGGAAGCGATACGCAGTATTTT TRBJ2-3 . TRBV7-9 .
CASSVSFTDTQYF TGTGCCAGCAGCGTATCGTTCACAGATACGCAGTATTTT TRBJ2-3 . TRBV9 .
CASSSYSPGQETQYF TGTGCCAGCAGCTCCTATAGCCCAGGGCAAGAGACCCAGTACTTC TRBJ2-5 . TRBV7-2 .
CASSQETQGQSSYNEQFF TGCGCCAGCAGCCAAGAAACCCAGGGACAGTCCTCTTACAATGAGCAGTTCTTC TRBJ2-1 . TRBV4-1 TRBD1
CASSQGSGDPYEQYF TGCGCCAGCAGCCAAGGTAGCGGGGACCCCTACGAGCAGTACTTC TRBJ2-7 . TRBV4-3 TRBD2
CASSQGRTTDTQYF TGCGCCAGCAGCCAAGGGAGGACCACAGATACGCAGTATTTT TRBJ2-3 . TRBV4-1 .
CASSYPGASTDTQYF TGTGCCAGCAGTTACCCCGGGGCTAGCACAGATACGCAGTATTTT TRBJ2-3 . TRBV28 .
CASSLGSRQGSGYTF TGTGCCAGCAGCTTAGGTAGTCGGCAGGGCAGTGGCTACACCTTC TRBJ1-2 . TRBV7-2 .
CASSPRGLNYGYTF TGTGCCAGCAGTCCCCGAGGATTGAACTATGGCTACACCTTC TRBJ1-2 . TRBV27 .
CASSQPTADGTNYGYTF TGTGCCAGCAGCCAACCCACTGCCGACGGGACCAACTATGGCTACACCTTC TRBJ1-2 once TRBV4-2 .
CASSVTDTNYGYTF TGTGCCAGCAGCGTCACAGACACTAACTATGGCTACACCTTC TRBJ1-2 . TRBV9 .
CASSRQRGNTEAFF TGTGCCAGCAGTCGACAGAGAGGAAACACTGAAGCTTTCTTT TRBJ1-1 once TRBV2 .
CASSLEGSNQPQHF TGTGCCAGCAGCTTAGAGGGAAGCAATCAGCCCCAGCATTTT TRBJ1-5 . TRBV11-1 .
CASSLRRQGNNEQFF TGTGCCAGCAGTTTAAGGAGACAGGGGAACAATGAGCAGTTCTTC TRBJ2-1 . TRBV27 TRBD1
CASSQDLGGDGELFF TGTGCCAGCAGCCAAGATCTTGGGGGGGACGGGGAGCTGTTTTTT TRBJ2-2 . TRBV4-2 TRBD2
CASSPGGAKNIQYF TGTGCCAGCAGCCCAGGGGGAGCCAAAAACATTCAGTACTTC TRBJ2-4 . TRBV6-6 TRBD1
CASSRAGGGDYNEQFF TGTGCCAGCAGCCGGGCCGGCGGGGGGGACTACAATGAGCAGTTCTTC TRBJ2-1 . TRBV7-6 TRBD2
CASSEASGRTQNTEAFF TGCGCCAGCAGCGAAGCCTCCGGACGGACTCAGAACACTGAAGCTTTCTTT TRBJ1-1 . TRBV5-1 .
CASSYGTLNEQYF TGTGCCAGCAGCTACGGGACTCTAAACGAGCAGTACTTC TRBJ2-7 . TRBV5-5 .
CATRDREAGETQYF TGTGCCACCAGAGACCGGGAAGCCGGAGAGACCCAGTACTTC TRBJ2-5 . TRBV15 .
CASRTLVGIRTEAFF TGTGCCAGCCGGACTCTGGTGGGGATTAGGACTGAAGCTTTCTTT TRBJ1-1 . TRBV27 .
CASSPRLAGGQDEQFF TGTGCCAGCAGCCCTAGACTAGCGGGGGGGCAGGATGAGCAGTTCTTC TRBJ2-1 . TRBV5-5 TRBD2
CASSLVVRADTGELFF TGTGCCAGCAGCTTAGTTGTTAGGGCCGACACCGGGGAGCTGTTTTTT TRBJ2-2 . TRBV11-2 .
CASSQEKGAGETQYF TGTGCCAGCAGCCAAGAGAAAGGGGCTGGGGAGACCCAGTACTTC TRBJ2-5 once TRBV4-2 .
CASSETGGGSGQPQHF TGTGCCAGCAGTGAAACAGGTGGGGGATCAGGACAGCCCCAGCATTTT TRBJ1-5 . TRBV6-1 .
CASISDRQGTYEQYF TGCGCCAGCATCTCCGATCGACAGGGAACCTACGAGCAGTACTTC TRBJ2-7 medium-sized TRBV4-3 TRBD1
CASSVGVNTEAFF TGTGCCAGCAGTGTGGGAGTGAACACTGAAGCTTTCTTT TRBJ1-1 . TRBV2 .
CASSLGSNRGAHQETQYF TGTGCCAGCAGCTTAGGATCTAATAGGGGGGCTCACCAAGAGACCCAGTACTTC TRBJ2-5 . TRBV13 .
CASSLQGNYGYTF TGTGCCAGCAGTTTACAGGGGAACTATGGCTACACCTTC TRBJ1-2 few TRBV6-5 TRBD1
CASSLGLAGSTDTQYF TGTGCCAGCAGCTTAGGACTAGCGGGGAGCACAGATACGCAGTATTTT TRBJ2-3 . TRBV5-4 TRBD2
CANSKVCGQGASGNTIYF TGTGCCAACAGCAAAGTATGCGGCCAGGGAGCTTCTGGAAACACCATATATTTT TRBJ1-3 once TRBV21-1 .
CASNPDSRFNYGYTF TGTGCCAGTAACCCGGACAGTCGTTTTAACTATGGCTACACCTTC TRBJ1-2 . TRBV19 .
CASSPLDRGQGRGRSTEAFF TGCGCCAGCAGCCCTCTCGACAGGGGACAGGGGAGGGGGCGGAGCACTGAAGCTTTCTTT TRBJ1-1 . TRBV4-1 TRBD1
CASRDRPSYEQYF TGTGCCAGCAGGGACAGGCCCTCCTACGAGCAGTACTTC TRBJ2-7 . TRBV6-1 TRBD1
CASRGVFGFF TGTGCCAGCAGGGGGGTTTTTGGGTTCTTC TRBJ2-1 . TRBV6-5 .
CASSKQGAPSYEQYF TGTGCCAGCAGCAAACAGGGGGCCCCCTCCTACGAGCAGTACTTC TRBJ2-7 . TRBV7-3 TRBD1
CASKGRQGMNTEAFF TGTGCCAGCAAAGGTCGCCAGGGGATGAACACTGAAGCTTTCTTT TRBJ1-1 . TRBV6-5 .
CASSLGSGGFGNTIYF TGTGCCAGCAGCTTAGGTTCAGGGGGCTTTGGAAACACCATATATTTT TRBJ1-3 . TRBV7-6 TRBD1
CASSSARTGFTNTEAFF TGTGCCAGCAGCTCAGCCAGGACAGGGTTTACGAACACTGAAGCTTTCTTT TRBJ1-1 . TRBV11-2 TRBD1
CASSSGLAGYNEQFF TGTGCCAGCAGCTCGGGACTAGCGGGTTACAATGAGCAGTTCTTC TRBJ2-1 . TRBV7-2 TRBD2
CASSLDRGGYGYTF TGTGCCAGCAGCCTTGACAGGGGTGGATATGGCTACACCTTC TRBJ1-2 . TRBV6-1 TRBD1